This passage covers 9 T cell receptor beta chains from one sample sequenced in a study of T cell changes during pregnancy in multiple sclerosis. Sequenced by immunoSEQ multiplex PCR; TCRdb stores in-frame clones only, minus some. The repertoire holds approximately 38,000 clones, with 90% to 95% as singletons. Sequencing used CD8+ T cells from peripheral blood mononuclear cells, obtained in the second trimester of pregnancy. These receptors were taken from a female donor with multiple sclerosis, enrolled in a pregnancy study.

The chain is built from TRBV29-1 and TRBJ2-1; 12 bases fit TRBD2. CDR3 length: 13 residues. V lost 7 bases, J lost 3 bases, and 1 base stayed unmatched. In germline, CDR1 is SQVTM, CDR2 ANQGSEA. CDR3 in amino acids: CSASGRDYNEQFF. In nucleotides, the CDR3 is TGCAGCGCTAGCGGGAGGGACTACAATGAGCAGTTCTTC.

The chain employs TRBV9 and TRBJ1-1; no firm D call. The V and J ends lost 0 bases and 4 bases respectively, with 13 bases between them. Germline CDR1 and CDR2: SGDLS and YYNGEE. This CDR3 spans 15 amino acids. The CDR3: CASSVALSGTTEAFF. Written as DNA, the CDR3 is TGTGCCAGCAGCGTAGCGTTATCGGGAACCACTGAAGCTTTCTTT.

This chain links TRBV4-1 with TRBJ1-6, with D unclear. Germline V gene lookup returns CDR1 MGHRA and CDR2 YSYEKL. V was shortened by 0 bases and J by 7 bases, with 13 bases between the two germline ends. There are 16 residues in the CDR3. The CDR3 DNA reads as TGCGCCAGCAGCCAAGATTGGCTACTAGGGAATTCACCCCTCCACTTT. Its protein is CASSQDWLLGNSPLHF.

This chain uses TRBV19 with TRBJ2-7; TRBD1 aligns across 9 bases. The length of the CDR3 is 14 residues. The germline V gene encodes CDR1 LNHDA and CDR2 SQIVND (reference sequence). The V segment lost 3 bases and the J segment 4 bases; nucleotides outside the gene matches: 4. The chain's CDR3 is CASSIGTGRYEQYF. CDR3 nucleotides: TGTGCCAGTAGTATCGGGACAGGGAGGTACGAGCAGTACTTC.

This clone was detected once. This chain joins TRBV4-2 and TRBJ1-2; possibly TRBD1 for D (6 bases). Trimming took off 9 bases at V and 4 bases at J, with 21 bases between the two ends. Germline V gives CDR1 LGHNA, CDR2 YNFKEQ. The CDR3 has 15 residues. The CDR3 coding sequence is TGTGCCAGTCGAGAGAAGGGGGAGGGTATCTATGGCTACACCTTC. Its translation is CASREKGEGIYGYTF.

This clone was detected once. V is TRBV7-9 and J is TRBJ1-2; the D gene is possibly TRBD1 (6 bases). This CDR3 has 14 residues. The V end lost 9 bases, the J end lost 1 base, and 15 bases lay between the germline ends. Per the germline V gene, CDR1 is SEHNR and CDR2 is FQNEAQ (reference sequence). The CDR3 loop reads CASRMDSLNYGYTF. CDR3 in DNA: TGTGCCAGTAGAATGGACAGCCTTAACTATGGCTACACCTTC.

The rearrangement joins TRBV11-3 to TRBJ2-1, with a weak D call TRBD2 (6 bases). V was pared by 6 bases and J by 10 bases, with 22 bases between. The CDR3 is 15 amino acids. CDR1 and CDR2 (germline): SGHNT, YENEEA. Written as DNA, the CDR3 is TGTGCCAGCAGTCGCGGGGTCTTAGCCGAGGGAGAGCAGTTCTTC. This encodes CASSRGVLAEGEQFF.

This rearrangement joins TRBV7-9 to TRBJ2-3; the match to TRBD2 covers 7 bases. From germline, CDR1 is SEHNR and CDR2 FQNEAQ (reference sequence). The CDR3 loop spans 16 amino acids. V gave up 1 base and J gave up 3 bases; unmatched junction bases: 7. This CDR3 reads CASSLGSGLLTDTQYF. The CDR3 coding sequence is TGTGCCAGCAGCTTAGGTAGCGGGCTCCTTACAGATACGCAGTATTTT.

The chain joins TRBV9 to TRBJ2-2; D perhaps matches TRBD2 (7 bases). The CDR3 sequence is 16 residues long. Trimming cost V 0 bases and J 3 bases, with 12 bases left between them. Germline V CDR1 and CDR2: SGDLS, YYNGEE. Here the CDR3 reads CASSVGGGPDTGELFF. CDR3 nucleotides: TGTGCCAGCAGCGTAGGGGGGGGGCCCGACACCGGGGAGCTGTTTTTT.